A selection of T cell receptor beta chains follows, all from one sample in a study of blood T cell repertoires in COVID-19. This table comes from immunoSEQ multiplex PCR, and its TCRdb copy is limited to in-frame clones, with some not included. This sample has around 340,000 clones, with 80% to 90% found just once. The source material was PBMCs or T cells enriched from blood (not recorded which). The receptors were sampled from a middle-aged woman with acute COVID-19. Both conserved end residues are part of each CDR3. Fields, in order: clone size, D gene, J gene, V gene, CDR3 DNA, CDR3 protein. D genes are given only for firm matches. Clone size is shown for a subset of rows, as once, few, many or a class of expanded clone.

. TRBD1 TRBJ2-2 TRBV6-4 TGTGCCAGCAGGGACAGGGGTACCGGGGAGCTGTTTTTT CASRDRGTGELFF
. . TRBJ1-4 TRBV4-2 TGTGCCAGCAGCCCCCACGGAGGAACTAATGAAAAACTGTTTTTT CASSPHGGTNEKLFF
. . TRBJ1-2 TRBV7-9 TGTGCCAGCAGCTTTCAGGGGAGCGGTGGCTACACCTTC CASSFQGSGGYTF
once TRBD1 TRBJ1-3 TRBV11-3 TGTGCCAGCAGCGCGACAGGGGCTGGAAACACCATATATTTT CASSATGAGNTIYF
. TRBD2 TRBJ2-1 TRBV25-1 TGTGCCAGCAGTGGATCTAGCGGGACCAGCTCCTACAATGAGCAGTTCTTC CASSGSSGTSSYNEQFF
. . TRBJ1-2 TRBV11-2 TGTGCCAGCAGCTTAGTAGAGGGGGTACTCTATGGCTACACCTTC CASSLVEGVLYGYTF
. . TRBJ1-2 TRBV19 TGTGCCAGTAGCACCGACAGCGTATATAACTATGGCTACACCTTC CASSTDSVYNYGYTF
. . TRBJ2-1 TRBV7-8 TGTGCCAGCAGCTTACTAGCAGATTACAATGAGCAGTTCTTC CASSLLADYNEQFF
few TRBD1 TRBJ2-2 TRBV12-5 TGTGCTAGTGGTTTGGTACAGGGGGGCACCGGGGAGCTGTTTTTT CASGLVQGGTGELFF
. . TRBJ2-7 TRBV7-2 TGTGCCAGCAGCTTCCCCAGCTCCTACGAGCAGTACTTC CASSFPSSYEQYF
. . TRBJ1-2 TRBV4-1 TGCGCCAGCAGCCAAGTTCCTCTTCCAGGGATTTATGGCTACACCTTC CASSQVPLPGIYGYTF
. . TRBJ2-3 TRBV7-2 TGTGCCAGCAGCCATAACACTTTTGCTAGAACAGATACGCAGTATTTT CASSHNTFARTDTQYF
. . TRBJ2-1 TRBV12-3/TRBV12-4 TGTGCCAGCAGTTTAAAGGAGGTTGAGCAGTTCTTC CASSLKEVEQFF
. . TRBJ1-5 TRBV5-5 TGTGCCAGCAGCCTAGGAGTGGGCAATCAGCCCCAGCATTTT CASSLGVGNQPQHF
once . TRBJ1-6 TRBV6-5 TGTGCCAGCAGTTATACGGGTGGAACAAATAATTCACCCCTCCACTTT CASSYTGGTNNSPLHF
. . TRBJ1-2 TRBV5-1 TGCGCCAGCAGCTTGTTCACAGGGCTCACGGCGGACTATGGCTACACCTTC CASSLFTGLTADYGYTF
medium-sized . TRBJ1-1 TRBV28 TGTGCCAGCACTTTGGGACCAGCGGGGGAAACTGAAGCTTTCTTT CASTLGPAGETEAFF
. . TRBJ1-4 TRBV7-9 TGTGCCAGCAGGCTAGTGGGGGCAGATGAAAAACTGTTTTTT CASRLVGADEKLFF
. TRBD1 TRBJ1-4 TRBV4-1 TGCGCCAGCAGCCATAAGGGGGCAAGGTCTGAAAAACTGTTTTTT CASSHKGARSEKLFF
. TRBD1 TRBJ1-5 TRBV6-5 TGTGCCAGCAGACAGGGGGCGCTTAGCAATCAGCCCCAGCATTTT CASRQGALSNQPQHF
. TRBD2 TRBJ2-1 TRBV18 TGTGCCAGCTCACCTTCCTGGACTAGCGGGAGGGCCCTCTCTGAGTACAATGAGCAGTTCTTC CASSPSWTSGRALSEYNEQFF
. TRBD1 TRBJ1-5 TRBV4-2 TGTGCCAGCAGCCAAGATCTAGGGGGCAGGGTAAGCAATCAGCCCCAGCATTTT CASSQDLGGRVSNQPQHF
. TRBD2 TRBJ2-1 TRBV27 TGTGCCACCGGACTAGCGGGAGTCTACAATGAGCAGTTCTTC CATGLAGVYNEQFF
. TRBD2 TRBJ2-7 TRBV15 TGTGCCACCAGCAGAGGGCTAGCGGGAGAAAAAGGTGACGAGCAGTACTTC CATSRGLAGEKGDEQYF
. . TRBJ2-6 TRBV15 TGTGCCACCAGCAGATTCCAGGGTACCGGGGCCAACGTCCTGACTTTC CATSRFQGTGANVLTF
. TRBD2 TRBJ2-1 TRBV5-4 TGTGCCATCGGGACTAGTGGATACAATGAGCAGTTCTTC CAIGTSGYNEQFF
. TRBD1 TRBJ2-1 TRBV4-3 TGCGCCAGCAGCCGCCACACAGGGGGCCTTGAGCAGTTCTTC CASSRHTGGLEQFF
few . TRBJ1-5 TRBV6-5 TGTGCCAGCAGTTACTCGAGCGGGGCTCAGCCCCAGCATTTT CASSYSSGAQPQHF
. TRBD1 TRBJ1-3 TRBV7-9 TGTGCCAGCAGACGCGACAGGGCAGCTGGAAACACCATATATTTT CASRRDRAAGNTIYF
. . TRBJ1-2 TRBV7-2 TGTGCCAGCAGCTTAGGTCGCGGGTACTATGGCTACACCTTC CASSLGRGYYGYTF
. TRBD1 TRBJ2-2 TRBV2 TGTGCCAGCAGTACGACAGGGTCGAACACCGGGGAGCTGTTTTTT CASSTTGSNTGELFF
. . TRBJ2-1 TRBV19 TGTGCCAGTCGATCACTTAATAGCGAGCATGAGCAGTTCTTC CASRSLNSEHEQFF
. . TRBJ1-6 TRBV7-9 TGTGCCAGCAGCCCCACGAGCTCCTATAATTCACCCCTCCACTTT CASSPTSSYNSPLHF
. TRBD1 TRBJ1-1 TRBV6-5 TGTGCCAGCAGGCTATCAGGGGGCCCTGAAGCTTTCTTT CASRLSGGPEAFF
. TRBD2 TRBJ2-1 TRBV5-1 TGCGCCAGCAGCTTGGGACTAGCGGGATTCTTCGGCAATGAGCAGTTCTTC CASSLGLAGFFGNEQFF
. . TRBJ1-4 TRBV3-1/TRBV3-2 TGTGCCAGCAGCCCCTTTGGGCAGGGCGCTGAAAAACTGTTTTTT CASSPFGQGAEKLFF
. TRBD1 TRBJ2-1 TRBV5-6 TGTGCCAGCAGCCAGCGGACAGGGAAGCAGTTCTTC CASSQRTGKQFF
. TRBD1 TRBJ1-2 TRBV28 TGTGCCAGCAGTAACACACAGGGGGTGGGTGGCTACACCTTC CASSNTQGVGGYTF
. . TRBJ1-1 TRBV5-1 TGCGCCAGCAGCTTGGACTCCCCGGGGTTCACTGAAGCTTTCTTT CASSLDSPGFTEAFF
. . TRBJ1-1 TRBV21-1 TGTGCCAGCAGCAAAGCGCCCCTAGGCCCTCTGACGAACACTGAAGCTTTCTTT CASSKAPLGPLTNTEAFF
. . TRBJ2-2 TRBV6-5 TGTGCCAGCACAGGTGCGAACACCGGGGAGCTGTTTTTT CASTGANTGELFF
. TRBD2 TRBJ2-1 TRBV6-1 TGTGCCAGCAGTGGCCTCGGGGGGGTCTTTGTGAATGAGCAGTTCTTC CASSGLGGVFVNEQFF
. TRBD1 TRBJ1-2 TRBV18 TGTGCCAGCTCACCACCGGGACAGGGGGCGAATGGCTACACCTTC CASSPPGQGANGYTF
. TRBD1 TRBJ1-5 TRBV7-2 TGTGCCAGCAGCTTAAATGGACAGGGGAACCAGCCCCAGCATTTT CASSLNGQGNQPQHF
few TRBD1 TRBJ2-3 TRBV19 TGTGCCAGTAGTCTAAAAACAGGGGGCCTTGGAGATACGCAGTATTTT CASSLKTGGLGDTQYF
. . TRBJ2-7 TRBV5-5 TGTGCCAGCAGCTTGAGGGTGTCAGGGGTTCGAGAGCAGTACTTC CASSLRVSGVREQYF
. . TRBJ2-3 TRBV6-5 TGTGCCAGCTGGCCTCAAGCGGGTTACACAGATACGCAGTATTTT CASWPQAGYTDTQYF
. TRBD2 TRBJ2-1 TRBV3-1/TRBV3-2 TGTGCCAGCAGCGAAACCGGGACTAGCGGCAATGAGCAGTTCTTC CASSETGTSGNEQFF
. TRBD1 TRBJ2-2 TRBV2 TGTGCCAGCAGGGAGAGGGGGCTGGACACCGGGGAGCTGTTTTTT CASRERGLDTGELFF
. . TRBJ1-3 TRBV7-9 TGTGCCAGCAGGGTTGAGGGCCCGAGCTCTGGAAACACCATATATTTT CASRVEGPSSGNTIYF
. TRBD1 TRBJ2-5 TRBV29-1 TGCAGCGTTAAAGGGACAGGTCGAGAGACCCAGTACTTC CSVKGTGRETQYF
. . TRBJ1-2 TRBV3-1/TRBV3-2 TGTGCCAGCAGCCGGGACAACCGGTATGGCTACACCTTC CASSRDNRYGYTF
. TRBD2 TRBJ2-4 TRBV25-1 TGTGCCAGCAGCCAGGGAGGGAACATTCAGTACTTC CASSQGGNIQYF
. TRBD1 TRBJ2-3 TRBV19 TGTGCCAGTGGGGGATACGGGACAGGGGGAGATACGCAGTATTTT CASGGYGTGGDTQYF
. . TRBJ1-1 TRBV2 TGTGCCAGCAGTGAACTGTCGATTGGAGATGAAGCTTTCTTT CASSELSIGDEAFF
. . TRBJ2-3 TRBV7-2 TGTGCCAGCAGCTTAGGTACTAGCCATACGCAGTATTTT CASSLGTSHTQYF